This TCR beta chain stems from a study of T cells in Graves' hyperthyroidism and ophthalmopathy. From RNA transcripts, TCR beta CDR3 regions were amplified. The TCR CDR3 was amplified in a first-round RT-PCR using the HTBI primer set. Via MiXCR, TCRdb re-called the multiplex PCR reads, giving one row per CDR3 protein. The sample records 600,000 to 800,000 distinct CDR3 sequences, roughly 32% being singletons. Germline CDR1 is LNHNV and CDR2 is YYDKDF (reference sequence). V lost 1 base to trimming and J lost 0 bases, with 9 bases between them. The CDR3 consists of 15 residues. This chain joins TRBV15 and TRBJ2-5; D call uncertain. Material for sequencing was blood. The sequence was obtained from a woman between 40 and 55 years old with Graves' hyperthyroidism. This CDR3 is CATSRVAVYQETQYF. The DNA of the CDR3 is TGTGCCACCAGCAGAGTGGCGGTGTACCAAGAGACCCAGTACTTC.